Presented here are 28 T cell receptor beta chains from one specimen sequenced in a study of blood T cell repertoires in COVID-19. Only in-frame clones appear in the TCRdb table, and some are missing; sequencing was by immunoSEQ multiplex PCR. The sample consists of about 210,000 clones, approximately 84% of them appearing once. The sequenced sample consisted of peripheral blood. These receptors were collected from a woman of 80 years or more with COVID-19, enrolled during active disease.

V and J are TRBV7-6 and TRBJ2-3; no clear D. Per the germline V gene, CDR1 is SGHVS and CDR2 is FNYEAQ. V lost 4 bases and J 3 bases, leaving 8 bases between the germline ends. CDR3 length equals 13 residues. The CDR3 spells CASSWSGTDTQYF. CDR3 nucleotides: TGTGCCAGCAGCTGGTCCGGGACAGATACGCAGTATTTT.

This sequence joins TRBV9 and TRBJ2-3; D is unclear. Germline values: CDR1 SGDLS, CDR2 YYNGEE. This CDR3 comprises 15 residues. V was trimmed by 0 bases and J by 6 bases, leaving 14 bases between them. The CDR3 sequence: CASSVEWQPRDTQYF. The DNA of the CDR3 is TGTGCCAGCAGCGTAGAGTGGCAGCCCAGGGATACGCAGTATTTT. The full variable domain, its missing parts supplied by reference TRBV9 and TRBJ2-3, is DSGVTQTPKHLITATGQRVTLRCSPRSGDLSVYWYQQSLDQGLQFLIQYYNGEERAKGNILERFSAQQFPDLHSELNLSSLELGDSALYFCASSVEWQPRDTQYFGPGTRLTVL.

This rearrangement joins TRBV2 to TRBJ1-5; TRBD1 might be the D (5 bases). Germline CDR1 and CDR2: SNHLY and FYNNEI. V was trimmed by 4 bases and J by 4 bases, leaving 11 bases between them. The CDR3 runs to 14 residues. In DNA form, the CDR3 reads TGTGCCAGCAGTGCGCTGGGGGGTAATCAGCCCCAGCATTTT. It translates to CASSALGGNQPQHF.

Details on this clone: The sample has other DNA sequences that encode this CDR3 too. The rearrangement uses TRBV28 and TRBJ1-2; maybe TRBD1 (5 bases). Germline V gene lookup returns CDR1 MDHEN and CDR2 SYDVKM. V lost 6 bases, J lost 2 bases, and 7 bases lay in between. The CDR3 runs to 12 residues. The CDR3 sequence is CASRQGNYGYTF. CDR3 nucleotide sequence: TGTGCCAGCAGGCAGGGAAACTATGGCTACACCTTC.

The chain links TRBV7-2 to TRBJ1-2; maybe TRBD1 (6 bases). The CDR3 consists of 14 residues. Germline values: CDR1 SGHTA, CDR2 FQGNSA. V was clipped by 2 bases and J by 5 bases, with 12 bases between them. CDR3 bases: TGTGCCAGCAGCTTAAGCAGGGGAGGGTATGGCTACACCTTC. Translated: CASSLSRGGYGYTF. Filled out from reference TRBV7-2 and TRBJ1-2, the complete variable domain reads GAGVSQSPSNKVTEKGKDVELRCDPISGHTALYWYRQSLGQGLEFLIYFQGNSAPDKSGLPSDRFSAERTGGSVSTLTIQRTQQEDSAVYLCASSLSRGGYGYTFGSGTRLTVV.

In nucleotides, the CDR3 is TGTGCCAGCAGCGTTTCTAGCGGAGGTGGGTACAATGAGCAGTTCTTC. It translates to CASSVSSGGGYNEQFF. V gene TRBV9 combines with J gene TRBJ2-1; TRBD2 aligns across 7 bases. CDR3 size: 16 residues. V shed 2 bases and J 4 bases; nucleotides not matched to a gene: 9. Germline CDR1 reads SGDLS; CDR2 reads YYNGEE.

In nucleotides, the CDR3 is TGTGCCAGTAGGAGGGACAGGTCTTCGTACAATGAGCAGTTCTTC. Translation gives CASRRDRSSYNEQFF. The chain carries TRBV19 and TRBJ2-1, with TRBD1 identical over 8 bases. Per the germline V gene, CDR1 is LNHDA and CDR2 is SQIVND (reference sequence). The CDR3 is 15 amino acids. V gave up 6 bases and J gave up 4 bases; unmatched junction bases: 8.

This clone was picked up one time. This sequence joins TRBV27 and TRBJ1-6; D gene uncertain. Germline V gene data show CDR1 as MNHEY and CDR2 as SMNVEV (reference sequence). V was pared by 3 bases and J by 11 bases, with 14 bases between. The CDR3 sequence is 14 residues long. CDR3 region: CASSLRGPRAPLHF. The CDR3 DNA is TGTGCCAGCAGTTTGAGAGGGCCTAGGGCACCCCTCCACTTT.

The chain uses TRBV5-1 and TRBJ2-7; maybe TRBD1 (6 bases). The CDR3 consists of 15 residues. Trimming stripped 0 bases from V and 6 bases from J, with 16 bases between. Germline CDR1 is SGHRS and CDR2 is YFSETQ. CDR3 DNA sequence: TGCGCCAGCAGCTTGGGCAGCCAACAGGGTTCCGAGCAGTACTTC. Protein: CASSLGSQQGSEQYF. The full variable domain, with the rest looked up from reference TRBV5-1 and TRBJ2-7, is KAGVTQTPRYLIKTRGQQVTLSCSPISGHRSVSWYQQTPGQGLQFLFEYFSETQRNKGNFPGRFSGRQFSNSRSEMNVSTLELGDSALYLCASSLGSQQGSEQYFGPGTRLTVT.

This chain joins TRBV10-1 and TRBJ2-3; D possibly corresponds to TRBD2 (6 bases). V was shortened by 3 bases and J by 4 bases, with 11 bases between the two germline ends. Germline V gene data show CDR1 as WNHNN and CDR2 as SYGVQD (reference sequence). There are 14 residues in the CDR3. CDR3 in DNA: TGCGCCAGCAGTGACTCCCCGGGGGCAGATACGCAGTATTTT. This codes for CASSDSPGADTQYF.

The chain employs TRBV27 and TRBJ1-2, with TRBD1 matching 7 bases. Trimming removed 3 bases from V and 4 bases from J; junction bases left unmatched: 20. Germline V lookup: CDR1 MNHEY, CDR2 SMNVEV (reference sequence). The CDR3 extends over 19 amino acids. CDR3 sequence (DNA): TGTGCCAGCAGTTTGAAGGGGGCGACAGGGTCGGATCTAGGCTATGGCTACACCTTC. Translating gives CASSLKGATGSDLGYGYTF.

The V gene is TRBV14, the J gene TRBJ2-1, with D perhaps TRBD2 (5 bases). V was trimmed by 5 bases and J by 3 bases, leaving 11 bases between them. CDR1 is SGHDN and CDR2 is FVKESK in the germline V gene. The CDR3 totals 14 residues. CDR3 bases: TGTGCCAGCAGCGCGACTAACTACTACAATGAGCAGTTCTTC. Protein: CASSATNYYNEQFF.

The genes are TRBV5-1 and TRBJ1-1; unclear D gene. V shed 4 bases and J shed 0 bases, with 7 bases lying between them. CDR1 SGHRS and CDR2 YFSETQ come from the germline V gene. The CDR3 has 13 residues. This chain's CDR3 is CASSPQMNTEAFF. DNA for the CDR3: TGCGCCAGCAGCCCACAAATGAACACTGAAGCTTTCTTT.

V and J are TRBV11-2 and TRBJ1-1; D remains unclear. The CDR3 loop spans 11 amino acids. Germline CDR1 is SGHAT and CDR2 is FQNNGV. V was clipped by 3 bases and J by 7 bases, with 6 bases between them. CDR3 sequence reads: CASSLGGEAFF. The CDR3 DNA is TGTGCCAGCAGCTTGGGAGGTGAAGCTTTCTTT.

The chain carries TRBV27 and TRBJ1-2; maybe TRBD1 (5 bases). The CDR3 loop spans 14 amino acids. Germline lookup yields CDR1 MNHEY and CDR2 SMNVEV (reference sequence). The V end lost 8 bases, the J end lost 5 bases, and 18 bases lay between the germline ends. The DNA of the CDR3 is TGTGCCAGCCGGGCGACGGGACTTCGGTATGGCTACACCTTC. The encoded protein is CASRATGLRYGYTF.

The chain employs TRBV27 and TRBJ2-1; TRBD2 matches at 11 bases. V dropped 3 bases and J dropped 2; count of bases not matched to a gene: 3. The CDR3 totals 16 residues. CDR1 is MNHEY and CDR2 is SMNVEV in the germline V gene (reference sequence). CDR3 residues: CASSFISGRAYNEQFF. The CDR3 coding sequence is TGTGCCAGCAGTTTTATTAGCGGGAGGGCCTACAATGAGCAGTTCTTC.

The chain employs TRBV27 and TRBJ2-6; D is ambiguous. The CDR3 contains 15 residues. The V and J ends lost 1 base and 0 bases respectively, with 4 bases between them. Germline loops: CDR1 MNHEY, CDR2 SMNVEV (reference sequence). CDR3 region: CASSLYYSGANVLTF. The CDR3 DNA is TGTGCCAGCAGTTTATACTACTCTGGGGCCAACGTCCTGACTTTC.

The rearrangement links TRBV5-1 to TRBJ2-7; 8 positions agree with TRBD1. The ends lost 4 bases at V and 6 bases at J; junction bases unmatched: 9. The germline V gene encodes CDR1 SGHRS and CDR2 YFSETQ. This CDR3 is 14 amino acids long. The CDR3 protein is CASSTRQGPFEQYF. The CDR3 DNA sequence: TGCGCCAGCAGCACCCGACAGGGGCCCTTCGAGCAGTACTTC.

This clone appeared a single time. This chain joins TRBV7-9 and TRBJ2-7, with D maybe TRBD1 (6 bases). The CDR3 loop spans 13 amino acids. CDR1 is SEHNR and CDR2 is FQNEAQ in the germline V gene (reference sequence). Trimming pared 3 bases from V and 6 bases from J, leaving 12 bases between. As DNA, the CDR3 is TGTGCCAGCAGCTTCGGACAGAATAGCGAGCAGTACTTC. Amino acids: CASSFGQNSEQYF.

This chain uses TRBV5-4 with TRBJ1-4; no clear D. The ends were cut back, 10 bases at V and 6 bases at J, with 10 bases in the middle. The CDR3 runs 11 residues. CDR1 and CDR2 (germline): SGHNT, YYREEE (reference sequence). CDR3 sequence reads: CAWTGDEKLFF. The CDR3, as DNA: TGTGCCTGGACCGGGGATGAAAAACTGTTTTTT. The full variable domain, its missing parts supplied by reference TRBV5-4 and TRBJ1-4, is ETGVTQSPTHLIKTRGQQVTLRCSSQSGHNTVSWYQQALGQGPQFIFQYYREEENGRGNFPPRFSGLQFPNYSSELNVNALELDDSALYLCAWTGDEKLFFGSGTQLSVL.

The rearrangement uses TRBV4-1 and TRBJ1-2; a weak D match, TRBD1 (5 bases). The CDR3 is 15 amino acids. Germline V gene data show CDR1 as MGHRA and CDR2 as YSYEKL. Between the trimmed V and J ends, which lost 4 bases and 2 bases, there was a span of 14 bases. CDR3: CASSREVTVNYGYTF. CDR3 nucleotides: TGCGCCAGCAGCCGAGAAGTGACAGTGAACTATGGCTACACCTTC.

CDR3 in DNA: TGTGCCAGCAGTGAAACAGGGGGCCCCTATGGCTACACCTTC. This sequence encodes CASSETGGPYGYTF. The J gene is TRBJ1-2, the V gene TRBV6-1; the match to TRBD1 covers 9 bases. Germline CDR1 is MNHNS and CDR2 is SASEGT. This CDR3 comprises 14 residues. With V trimmed by 2 bases and J by 4 bases, 2 bases remained unmatched.

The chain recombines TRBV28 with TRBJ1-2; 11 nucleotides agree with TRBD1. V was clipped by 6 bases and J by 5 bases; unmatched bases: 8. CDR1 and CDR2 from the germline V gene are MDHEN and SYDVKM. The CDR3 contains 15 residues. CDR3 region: CASSPGTGGEYGYTF. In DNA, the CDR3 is TGTGCCAGCAGCCCTGGGACAGGGGGTGAATATGGCTACACCTTC.

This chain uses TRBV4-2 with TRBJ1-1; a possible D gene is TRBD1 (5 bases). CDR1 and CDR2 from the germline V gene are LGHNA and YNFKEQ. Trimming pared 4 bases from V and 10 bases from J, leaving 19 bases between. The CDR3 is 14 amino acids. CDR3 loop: CASSPGDRGLGAFF. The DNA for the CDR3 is TGTGCCAGCAGCCCGGGGGATCGGGGCCTAGGAGCTTTCTTT.

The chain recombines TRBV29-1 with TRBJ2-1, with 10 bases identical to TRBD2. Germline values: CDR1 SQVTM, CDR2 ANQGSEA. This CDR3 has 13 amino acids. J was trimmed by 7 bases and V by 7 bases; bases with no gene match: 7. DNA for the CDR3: TGCAGCGGGGTAGCGGGAGGTGGTAATGAGCAGTTCTTC. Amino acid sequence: CSGVAGGGNEQFF.

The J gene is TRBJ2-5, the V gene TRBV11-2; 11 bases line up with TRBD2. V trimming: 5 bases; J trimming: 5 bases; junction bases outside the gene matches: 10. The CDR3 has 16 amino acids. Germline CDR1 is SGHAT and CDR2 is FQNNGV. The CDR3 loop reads CASSLRKASGGETQYF. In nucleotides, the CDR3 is TGTGCCAGCAGCCTACGGAAGGCTAGCGGGGGGGAGACCCAGTACTTC. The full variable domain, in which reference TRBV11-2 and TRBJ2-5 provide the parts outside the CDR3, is EAGVAQSPRYKIIEKRQSVAFWCNPISGHATLYWYQQILGQGPKLLIQFQNNGVVDDSQLPKDRFSAERLKGVDSTLKIQPAKLEDSAVYLCASSLRKASGGETQYFGPGTRLLVL.

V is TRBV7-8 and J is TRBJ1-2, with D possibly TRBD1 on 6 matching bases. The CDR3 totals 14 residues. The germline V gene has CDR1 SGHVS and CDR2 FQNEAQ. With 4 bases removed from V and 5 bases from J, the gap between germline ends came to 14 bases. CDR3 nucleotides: TGTGCCAGCAGCTCAGGGGCGCAGAGGTATGGCTACACCTTC. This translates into CASSSGAQRYGYTF.

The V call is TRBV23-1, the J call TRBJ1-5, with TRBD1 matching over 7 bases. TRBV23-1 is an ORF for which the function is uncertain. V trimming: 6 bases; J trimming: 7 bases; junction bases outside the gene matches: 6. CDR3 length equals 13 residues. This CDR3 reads CASSQGVPQPQHF. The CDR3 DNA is TGCGCCAGCAGCCAGGGGGTTCCCCAGCCCCAGCATTTT.